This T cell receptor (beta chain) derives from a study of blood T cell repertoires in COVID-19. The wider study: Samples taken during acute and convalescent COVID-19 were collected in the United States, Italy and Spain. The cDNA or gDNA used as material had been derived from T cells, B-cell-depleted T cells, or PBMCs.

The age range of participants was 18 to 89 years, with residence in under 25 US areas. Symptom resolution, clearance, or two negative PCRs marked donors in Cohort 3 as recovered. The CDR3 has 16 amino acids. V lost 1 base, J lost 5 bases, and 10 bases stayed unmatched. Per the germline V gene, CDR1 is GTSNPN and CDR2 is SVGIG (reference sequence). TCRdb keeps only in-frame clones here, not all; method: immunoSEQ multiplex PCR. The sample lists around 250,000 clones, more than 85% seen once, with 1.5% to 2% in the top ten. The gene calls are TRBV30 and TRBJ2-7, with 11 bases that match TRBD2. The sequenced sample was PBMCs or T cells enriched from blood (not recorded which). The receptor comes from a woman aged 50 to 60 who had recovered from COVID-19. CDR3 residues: CAWSGSGRAWSDEQYF. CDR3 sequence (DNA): TGTGCCTGGAGTGGTAGCGGGAGGGCCTGGTCTGACGAGCAGTACTTC.